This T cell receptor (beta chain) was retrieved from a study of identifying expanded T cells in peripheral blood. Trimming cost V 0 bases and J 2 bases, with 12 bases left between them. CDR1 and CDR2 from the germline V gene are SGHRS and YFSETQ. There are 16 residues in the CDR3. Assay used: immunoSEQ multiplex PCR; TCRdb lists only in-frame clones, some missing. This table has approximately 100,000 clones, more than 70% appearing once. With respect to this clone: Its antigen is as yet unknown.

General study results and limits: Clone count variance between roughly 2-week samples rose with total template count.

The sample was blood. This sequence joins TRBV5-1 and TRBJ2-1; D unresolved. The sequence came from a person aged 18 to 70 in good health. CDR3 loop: CASSLATEHAYNEQFF. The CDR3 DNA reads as TGCGCCAGCAGCTTGGCGACGGAACACGCCTACAATGAGCAGTTCTTC.